The source of this T cell receptor (beta chain) is a study of blood T cells in healthy people across ages. Overall study findings and caveats: Donor CMV status was unknown, possibly confounding expanded clonotype changes. Strong correlation was found linking TCR beta diversity to naive T cell percentage.

Then a second PCR, running about 6 to 11 cycles, was carried out with a sample-barcoded 5' primer and a J-beta primer mix. From the 5' RACE reads, TCRdb called clonotypes with MiXCR, one entry per CDR3 protein. The sample contains fewer than 800,000 distinct CDR3 sequences, more than 40% of which appear only once. The germline CDR1 and CDR2 sequences are MNHEY and SMNVEV (reference sequence). This CDR3 is 16 amino acids long. Concerning this clonotype itself: Antigen specificity is unknown. At one end the junction does not follow the germline gene, possibly because of a read error.

In each sample, at least 7 million PBMCs were isolated. The clonotype comes from a woman aged 60-75 years in good health. The sequencing input was blood. This sequence joins TRBV27 and TRBJ2-2; TRBD2 agrees at 7 bases. The CDR3 sequence: CASSPRGGPRTEELFF. The CDR3 bases are TGTGCCAGCAGTCCCCGCGGGGGACCAAGAACCGAGGAGCTGTTTTTT.